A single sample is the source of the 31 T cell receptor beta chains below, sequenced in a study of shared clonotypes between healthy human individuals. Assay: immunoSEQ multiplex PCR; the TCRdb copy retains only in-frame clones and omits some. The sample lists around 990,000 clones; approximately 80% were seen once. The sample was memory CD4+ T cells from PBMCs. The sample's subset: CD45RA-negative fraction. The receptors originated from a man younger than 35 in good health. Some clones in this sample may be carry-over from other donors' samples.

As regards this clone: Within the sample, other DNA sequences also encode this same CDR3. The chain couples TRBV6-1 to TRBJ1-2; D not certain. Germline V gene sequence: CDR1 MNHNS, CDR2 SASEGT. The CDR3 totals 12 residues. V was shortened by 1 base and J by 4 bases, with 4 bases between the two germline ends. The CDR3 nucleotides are TGTGCCAGCAGTGAAGGTTTCTATGGCTACACCTTC. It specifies CASSEGFYGYTF.

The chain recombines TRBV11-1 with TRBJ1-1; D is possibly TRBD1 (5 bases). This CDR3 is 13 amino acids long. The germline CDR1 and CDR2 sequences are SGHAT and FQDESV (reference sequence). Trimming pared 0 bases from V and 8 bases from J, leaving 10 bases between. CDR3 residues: CASSLASGTEAFF. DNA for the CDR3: TGTGCCAGCAGCTTAGCGTCCGGGACCGAAGCTTTCTTT.

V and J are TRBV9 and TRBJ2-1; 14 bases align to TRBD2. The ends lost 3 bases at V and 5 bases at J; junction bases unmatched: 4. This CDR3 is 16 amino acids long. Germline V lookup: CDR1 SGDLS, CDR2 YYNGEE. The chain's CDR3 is CASSGTSGRPNNEQFF. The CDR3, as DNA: TGTGCCAGCAGCGGGACTAGCGGGAGGCCGAACAATGAGCAGTTCTTC.

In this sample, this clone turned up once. The CDR3 is CASSGLAGENQPQHF. The DNA for the CDR3 is TGTGCCAGCAGTGGACTGGCAGGGGAAAATCAGCCCCAGCATTTT. The chain combines TRBV6-1 with TRBJ1-5, with TRBD1 as a possible D gene (6 bases). V gave up 4 bases and J gave up 4 bases, with 14 bases separating them. The CDR3 covers 15 residues. Germline-derived CDR1 and CDR2 are MNHNS and SASEGT.

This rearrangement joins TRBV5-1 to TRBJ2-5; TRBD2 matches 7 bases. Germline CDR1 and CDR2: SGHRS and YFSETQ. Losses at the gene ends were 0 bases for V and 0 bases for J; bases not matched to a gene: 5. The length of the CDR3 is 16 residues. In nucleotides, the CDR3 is TGCGCCAGCAGCTTGGCCCTGGCGGGGGACCAAGAGACCCAGTACTTC. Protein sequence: CASSLALAGDQETQYF.

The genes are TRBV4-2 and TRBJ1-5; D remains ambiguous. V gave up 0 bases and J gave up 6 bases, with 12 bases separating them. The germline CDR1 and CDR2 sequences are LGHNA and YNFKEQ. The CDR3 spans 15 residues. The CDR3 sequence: CASSQEAGRSQPQHF. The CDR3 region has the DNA TGTGCCAGCAGCCAAGAAGCGGGGAGGAGTCAGCCCCAGCATTTT.

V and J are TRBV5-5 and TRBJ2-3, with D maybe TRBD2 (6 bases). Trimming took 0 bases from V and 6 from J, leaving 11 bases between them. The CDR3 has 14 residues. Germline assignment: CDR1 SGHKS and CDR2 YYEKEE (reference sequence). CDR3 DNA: TGTGCCAGCAGCTTGGCGGGAGTATCGGATACGCAGTATTTT. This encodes CASSLAGVSDTQYF.

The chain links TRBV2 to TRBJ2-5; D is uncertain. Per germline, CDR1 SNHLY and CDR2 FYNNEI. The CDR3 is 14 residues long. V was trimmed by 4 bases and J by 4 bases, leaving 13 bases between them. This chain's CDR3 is CASSVLRKVETQYF. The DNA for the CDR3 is TGTGCCAGCAGTGTGTTACGAAAAGTAGAGACCCAGTACTTC.

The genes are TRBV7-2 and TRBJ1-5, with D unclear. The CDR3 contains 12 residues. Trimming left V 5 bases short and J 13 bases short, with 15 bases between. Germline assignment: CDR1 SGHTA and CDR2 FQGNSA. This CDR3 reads CASSTPKSGQHF. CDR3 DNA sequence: TGTGCCAGCAGCACACCCAAATCGGGTCAGCATTTT.

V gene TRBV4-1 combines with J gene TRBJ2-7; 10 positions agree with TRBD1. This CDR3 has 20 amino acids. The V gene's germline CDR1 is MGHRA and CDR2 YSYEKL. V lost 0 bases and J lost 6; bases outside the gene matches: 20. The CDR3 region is CASSQETPDRGVGAGGEQYF. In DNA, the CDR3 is TGCGCCAGCAGCCAAGAAACCCCGGACAGGGGGGTCGGCGCGGGGGGCGAGCAGTACTTC.

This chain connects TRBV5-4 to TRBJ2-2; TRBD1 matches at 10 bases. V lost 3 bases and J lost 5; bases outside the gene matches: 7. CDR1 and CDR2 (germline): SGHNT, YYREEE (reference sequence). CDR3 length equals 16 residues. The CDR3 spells CASSSGPGQGTGELFF. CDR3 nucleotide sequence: TGTGCCAGCAGCTCCGGGCCGGGACAGGGGACCGGGGAGCTGTTTTTT.

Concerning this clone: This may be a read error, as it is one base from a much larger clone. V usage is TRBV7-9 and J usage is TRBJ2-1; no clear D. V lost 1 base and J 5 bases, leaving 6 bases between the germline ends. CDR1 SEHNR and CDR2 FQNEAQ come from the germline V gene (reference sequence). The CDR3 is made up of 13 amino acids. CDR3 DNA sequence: TGTGCCAGCAGCTTAGGCCTAGACAATGAGCAGTTCTTC. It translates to CASSLGLDNEQFF. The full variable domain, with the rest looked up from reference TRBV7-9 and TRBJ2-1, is DTGVSQNPRHKITKRGQNVTFRCDPISEHNRLYWYRQTLGQGPEFLTYFQNEAQLEKSRLLSDRFSAERPKGSFSTLEIQRTEQGDSAMYLCASSLGLDNEQFFGPGTRLTVL.

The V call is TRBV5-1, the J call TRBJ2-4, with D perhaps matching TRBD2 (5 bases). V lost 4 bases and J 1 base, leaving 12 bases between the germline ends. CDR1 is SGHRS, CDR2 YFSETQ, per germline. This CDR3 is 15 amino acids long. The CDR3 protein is CASSPLGGAKNIQYF. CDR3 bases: TGCGCCAGCAGCCCCCTAGGCGGGGCCAAAAACATTCAGTACTTC.

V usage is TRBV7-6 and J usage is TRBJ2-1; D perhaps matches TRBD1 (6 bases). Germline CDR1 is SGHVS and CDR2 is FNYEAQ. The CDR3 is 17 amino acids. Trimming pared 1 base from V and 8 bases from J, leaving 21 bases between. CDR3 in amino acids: CASSLELQGSVLHEQFF. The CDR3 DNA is TGTGCCAGCAGCTTAGAGTTACAGGGCTCTGTTCTCCATGAGCAGTTCTTC. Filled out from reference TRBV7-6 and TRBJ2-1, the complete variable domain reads GAGVSQSPRYKVTKRGQDVALRCDPISGHVSLYWYRQALGQGPEFLTYFNYEAQQDKSGLPNDRFSAERPEGSISTLTIQRTEQRDSAMYRCASSLELQGSVLHEQFFGPGTRLTVL.

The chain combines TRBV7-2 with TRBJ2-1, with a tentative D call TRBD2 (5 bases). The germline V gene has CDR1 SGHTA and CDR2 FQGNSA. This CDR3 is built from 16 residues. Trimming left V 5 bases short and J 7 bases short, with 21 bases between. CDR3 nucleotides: TGTGCCAGCAGCCCAACCCCGGGGATCGGATGGAATGAGCAGTTCTTC. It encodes CASSPTPGIGWNEQFF.

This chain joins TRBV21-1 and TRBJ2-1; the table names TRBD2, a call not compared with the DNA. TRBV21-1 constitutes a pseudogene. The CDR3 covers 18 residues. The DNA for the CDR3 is TGTGCCAGCAGCAAAGTGGACCCGCCTAGCGGGGCCTACAATGAGCAGTTCTTC. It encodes CASSKVDPPSGAYNEQFF.

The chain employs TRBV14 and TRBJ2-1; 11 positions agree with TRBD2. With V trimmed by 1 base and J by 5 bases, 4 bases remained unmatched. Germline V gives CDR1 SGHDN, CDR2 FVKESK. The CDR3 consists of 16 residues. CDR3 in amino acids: CASSQVLGLADNEQFF. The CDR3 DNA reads TGTGCCAGCAGCCAAGTTTTGGGACTAGCGGACAATGAGCAGTTCTTC.

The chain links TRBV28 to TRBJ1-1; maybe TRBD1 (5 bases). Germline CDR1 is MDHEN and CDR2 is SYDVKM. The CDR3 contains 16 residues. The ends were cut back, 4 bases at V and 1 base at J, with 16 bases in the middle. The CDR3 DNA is TGTGCCAGCAGTTCCGCAGGGAGAGGACCGAACACTGAAGCTTTCTTT. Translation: CASSSAGRGPNTEAFF.

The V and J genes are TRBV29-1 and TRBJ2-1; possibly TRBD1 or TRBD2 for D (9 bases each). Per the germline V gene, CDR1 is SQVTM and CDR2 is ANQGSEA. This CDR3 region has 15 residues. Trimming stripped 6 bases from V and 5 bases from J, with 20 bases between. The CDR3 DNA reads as TGCAGCGTCCCGGGACAGGGACTAGCACACAATGAGCAGTTCTTC. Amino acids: CSVPGQGLAHNEQFF.

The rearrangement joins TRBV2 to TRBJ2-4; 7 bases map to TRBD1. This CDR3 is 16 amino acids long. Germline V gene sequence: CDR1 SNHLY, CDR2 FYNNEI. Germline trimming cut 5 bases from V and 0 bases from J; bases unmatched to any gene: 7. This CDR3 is CASSQGQTPAKNIQYF. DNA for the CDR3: TGTGCCAGCAGTCAGGGACAGACCCCAGCCAAAAACATTCAGTACTTC. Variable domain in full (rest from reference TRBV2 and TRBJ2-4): EPEVTQTPSHQVTQMGQEVILRCVPISNHLYFYWYRQILGQKVEFLVSFYNNEISEKSEIFDDQFSVERPDGSNFTLKIRSTKLEDSAMYFCASSQGQTPAKNIQYFGAGTRLSVL.

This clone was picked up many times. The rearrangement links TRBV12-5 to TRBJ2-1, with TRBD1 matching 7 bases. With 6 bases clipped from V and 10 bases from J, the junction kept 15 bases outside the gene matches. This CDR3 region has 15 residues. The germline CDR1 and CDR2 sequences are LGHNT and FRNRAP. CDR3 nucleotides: TGTGCTAGTGGGCCGGGACAGACCCTCGGGGAGGAGCAGTTCTTC. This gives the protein CASGPGQTLGEEQFF. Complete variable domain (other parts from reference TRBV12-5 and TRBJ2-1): DARVTQTPRHKVTEMGQEVTMRCQPILGHNTVFWYRQTMMQGLELLAYFRNRAPLDDSGMPKDRFSAEMPDATLATLKIQPSEPRDSAVYFCASGPGQTLGEEQFFGPGTRLTVL.

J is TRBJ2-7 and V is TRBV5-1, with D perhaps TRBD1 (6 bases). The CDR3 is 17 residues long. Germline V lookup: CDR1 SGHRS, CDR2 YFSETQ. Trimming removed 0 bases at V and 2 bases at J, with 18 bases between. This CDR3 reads CASSLVQGFGSAYEQYF. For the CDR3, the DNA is TGCGCCAGCAGCTTGGTACAGGGCTTCGGGTCCGCCTACGAGCAGTACTTC. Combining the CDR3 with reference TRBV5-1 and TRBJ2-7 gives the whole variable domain KAGVTQTPRYLIKTRGQQVTLSCSPISGHRSVSWYQQTPGQGLQFLFEYFSETQRNKGNFPGRFSGRQFSNSRSEMNVSTLELGDSALYLCASSLVQGFGSAYEQYFGPGTRLTVT.

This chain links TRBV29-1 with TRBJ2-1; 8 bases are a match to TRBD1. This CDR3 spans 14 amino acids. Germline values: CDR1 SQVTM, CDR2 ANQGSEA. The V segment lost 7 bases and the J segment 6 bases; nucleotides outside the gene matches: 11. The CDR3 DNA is TGCAGCGCCGGGACAGGCCTACTCATCAATGAGCAGTTCTTC. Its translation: CSAGTGLLINEQFF.

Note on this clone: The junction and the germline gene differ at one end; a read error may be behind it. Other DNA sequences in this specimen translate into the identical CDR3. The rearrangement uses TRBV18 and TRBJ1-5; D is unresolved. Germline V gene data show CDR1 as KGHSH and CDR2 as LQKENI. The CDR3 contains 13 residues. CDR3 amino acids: CASSSELHQPQHF. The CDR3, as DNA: TGCGCCAGCTCATCAGAACTACATCAGCCCCAGCATTTT.

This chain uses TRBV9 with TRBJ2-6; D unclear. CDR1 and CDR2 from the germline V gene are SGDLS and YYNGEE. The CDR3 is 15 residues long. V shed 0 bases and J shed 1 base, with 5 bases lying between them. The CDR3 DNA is TGTGCCAGCAGCGTAGGGCATTCTGGGGCCAACGTCCTGACTTTC. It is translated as CASSVGHSGANVLTF.

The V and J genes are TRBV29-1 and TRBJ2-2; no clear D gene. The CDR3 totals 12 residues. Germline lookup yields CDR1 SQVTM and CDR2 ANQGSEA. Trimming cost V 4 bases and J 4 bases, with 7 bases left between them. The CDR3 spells CSVGRATGELFF. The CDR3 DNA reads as TGCAGCGTTGGTAGGGCCACCGGGGAGCTGTTTTTT.

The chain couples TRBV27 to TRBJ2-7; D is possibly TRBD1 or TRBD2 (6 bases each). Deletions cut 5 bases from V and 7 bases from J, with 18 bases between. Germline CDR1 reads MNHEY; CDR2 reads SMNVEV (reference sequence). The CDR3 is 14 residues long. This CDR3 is CASSPQLGAGEQYF. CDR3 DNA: TGTGCCAGCAGTCCCCAATTGGGGGCGGGGGAGCAGTACTTC.

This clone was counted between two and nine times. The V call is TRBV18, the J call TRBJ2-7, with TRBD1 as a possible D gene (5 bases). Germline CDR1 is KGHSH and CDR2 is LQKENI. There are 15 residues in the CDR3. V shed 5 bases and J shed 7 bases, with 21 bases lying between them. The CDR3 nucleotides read TGTGCCAGCTCAGAGACAGCGACCGGCGTGGGGGAGCAGTACTTC. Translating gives CASSETATGVGEQYF.

DNA for the CDR3: TGTGCCAGCAGGTCTACTAGCGGGAGTTGGGATACGCAGTATTTT. Translated: CASRSTSGSWDTQYF. J is TRBJ2-3 and V is TRBV7-2; 11 positions match TRBD2. This CDR3 region has 15 residues. V trimming: 6 bases; J trimming: 6 bases; junction bases outside the gene matches: 8. From germline, CDR1 is SGHTA and CDR2 FQGNSA. Drawing the rest from reference TRBV7-2 and TRBJ2-3, the complete variable domain is GAGVSQSPSNKVTEKGKDVELRCDPISGHTALYWYRQSLGQGLEFLIYFQGNSAPDKSGLPSDRFSAERTGGSVSTLTIQRTQQEDSAVYLCASRSTSGSWDTQYFGPGTRLTVL.

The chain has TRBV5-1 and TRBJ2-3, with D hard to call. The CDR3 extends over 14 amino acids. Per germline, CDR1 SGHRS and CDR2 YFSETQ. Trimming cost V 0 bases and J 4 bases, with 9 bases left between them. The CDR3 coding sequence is TGCGCCAGCAGCTTGGGCAGGTTCCCAGATACGCAGTATTTT. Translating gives CASSLGRFPDTQYF.

CDR3 bases: TGCAGCGTTGGCCCACAGGGAACCTATGGCTACACCTTC. Amino acid sequence: CSVGPQGTYGYTF. V and J are TRBV29-1 and TRBJ1-2; a weak D match, TRBD1 (6 bases). Germline values: CDR1 SQVTM, CDR2 ANQGSEA. Trimming took 4 bases from V and 4 from J, leaving 13 bases between them. This CDR3 contains 13 residues.